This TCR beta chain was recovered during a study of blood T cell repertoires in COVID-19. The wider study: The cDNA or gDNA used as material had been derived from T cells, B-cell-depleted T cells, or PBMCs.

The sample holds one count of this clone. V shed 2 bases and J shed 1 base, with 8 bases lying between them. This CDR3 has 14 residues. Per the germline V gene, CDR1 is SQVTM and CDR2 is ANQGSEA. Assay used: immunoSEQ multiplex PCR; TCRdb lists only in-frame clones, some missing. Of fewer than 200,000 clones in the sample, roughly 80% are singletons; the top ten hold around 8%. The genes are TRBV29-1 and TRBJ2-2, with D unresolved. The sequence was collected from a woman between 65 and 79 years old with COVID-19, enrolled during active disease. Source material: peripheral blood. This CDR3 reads CSVEPSLNTGELFF. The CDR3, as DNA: TGCAGCGTTGAACCGAGCCTGAACACCGGGGAGCTGTTTTTT.